The clone carrying this T cell receptor beta chain has a count of ten or more. The data belong to a study of T cells in Graves' hyperthyroidism and ophthalmopathy. Amplification of TCR beta CDR3 regions used RNA as the template. Initially, a first-round RT-PCR of the TCR CDR3 employed the HTBI primer set. TCRdb reprocessed the multiplex PCR reads via MiXCR and lists one record per CDR3 protein. The data contain roughly 740,000 distinct CDR3 sequences, roughly 17% of them seen just once; the ten biggest clones take up approximately 8.4%. The sequenced material came from blood. The sequence derives from a young man with Graves' hyperthyroidism.

The CDR3 spells CASSSRTGQATEAFF. CDR3 nucleotides: TGTGCCAGCAGCTCGAGGACAGGGCAGGCCACTGAAGCTTTCTTT. The V gene is TRBV11-3, the J gene TRBJ1-1; 8 nucleotides match TRBD1. Germline trimming cut 4 bases from V and 4 bases from J; bases unmatched to any gene: 8. Germline CDR1 SGHNT, CDR2 YENEEA. The CDR3 sequence is 15 residues long.